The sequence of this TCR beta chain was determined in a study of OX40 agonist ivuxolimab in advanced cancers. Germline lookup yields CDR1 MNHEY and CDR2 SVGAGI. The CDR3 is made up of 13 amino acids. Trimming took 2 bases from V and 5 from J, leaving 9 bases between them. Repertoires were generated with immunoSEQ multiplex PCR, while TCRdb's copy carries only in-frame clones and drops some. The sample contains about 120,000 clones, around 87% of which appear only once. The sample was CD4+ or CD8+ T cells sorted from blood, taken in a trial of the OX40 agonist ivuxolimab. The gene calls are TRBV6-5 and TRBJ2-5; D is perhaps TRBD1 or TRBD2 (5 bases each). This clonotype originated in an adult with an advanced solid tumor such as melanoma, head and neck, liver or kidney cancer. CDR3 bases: TGTGCCAGCAGTTACCCGGGACGGGAGACCCAGTACTTC. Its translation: CASSYPGRETQYF.